Sequencing of this T cell receptor beta chain was carried out in a study of T cell responses to AZD1222 COVID-19 vaccine. General study points: The donor cohort was predominantly white British with a female majority, and clonal diversity may have been underestimated.

With regard to this clone: Its specificity is unknown.

The assay was immunoSEQ multiplex PCR, and TCRdb's table has in-frame clones only and misses some. This sample has approximately 170,000 clones, with 85% to 90% found just once. Germline V CDR1 and CDR2: SGHRS, YFSETQ. The CDR3 totals 14 residues. Germline trimming cut 3 bases from V and 6 bases from J; bases unmatched to any gene: 5. The sample in question was peripheral blood, obtained on day 0 of AZD1222 vaccination. The receptor was isolated from an adult in good health. J is TRBJ2-2 and V is TRBV5-1; the match to TRBD1 covers 7 bases. The CDR3 loop reads CASSSGGSPGELFF. The DNA of the CDR3 is TGCGCCAGCAGCTCAGGGGGTTCACCCGGGGAGCTGTTTTTT.